This TCR beta chain originates from a study of T-cell memory formation after mild COVID-19. TCRdb independently ran MiXCR on the 5' RACE reads; one entry per CDR3 protein. The table lists 450,000 to 650,000 distinct CDR3 sequences, around 17% of them singletons, with around 13% in the top ten. From germline, CDR1 is MGHRA and CDR2 YSYEKL. J lost 4 bases, V lost 4 bases, and 7 bases had no gene match. The CDR3 extends over 17 amino acids. The TCR originated in an adult woman who had mild COVID-19 (a few samples of this study predate the infection). Cell type and time point are not known. Sequenced sample: PBMCs or a T cell subset sorted from them (not recorded which). This rearrangement joins TRBV4-1 to TRBJ1-6; TRBD1 matches 10 bases. The CDR3 DNA reads TGCGCCAGCAGCCCAAGAGGGACAGGGGATTATAATTCACCCCTCCACTTT. As protein: CASSPRGTGDYNSPLHF.